This T cell receptor beta chain was obtained from a study of cytomegalovirus exposure and HLA in healthy donors. The PCR was carried out with 60 Vbeta primers and 13 Jbeta primers. Sequenced by immunoSEQ multiplex PCR; TCRdb stores in-frame clones only, minus some. Of about 120,000 clones listed, roughly 82% were seen once; the top ten hold approximately 3.7%. Whole-study results and caveats: The authors enumerated around 150 TCR beta chains as linked to cytomegalovirus. A later analysis appeared to link common viral pathogens to several of the most significant clusters. Later analysis reportedly placed an Asian-associated ancestry cluster below the roughly 690-donor mean in N-insertions.

V was pared by 3 bases and J by 2 bases, with 16 bases between. The CDR3 contains 17 residues. The germline CDR1 and CDR2 sequences are MNHEY and SMNVEV (reference sequence). Details on this clone: The antigen is not known.

This chain connects TRBV27 to TRBJ2-2; possibly TRBD2 for D (6 bases). This sequence originates from a human donor in good health. The specimen was PBMCs. CDR3 region: CASSFSIRGTNTGELFF. Written as DNA, the CDR3 is TGTGCCAGCAGTTTCTCAATCCGCGGGACCAACACCGGGGAGCTGTTTTTT.